This TCR beta chain was recorded in a study of OX40 agonist ivuxolimab in advanced cancers. Here immunoSEQ multiplex PCR was the method, and the copy in TCRdb shows in-frame clones only, minus some. Here the sample spans about 52,000 clones, over 85% being singletons. Trimming shortened V by 6 bases and J by 0 bases, and 12 bases separated the two germline ends. This CDR3 region has 15 residues. Per the germline V gene, CDR1 is MDHEN and CDR2 is SYDVKM. The sequence derives from an adult with an advanced solid tumor such as melanoma, head and neck, liver or kidney cancer. This chain joins TRBV28 and TRBJ1-5; D unresolved. The sequenced sample was CD4+ or CD8+ T cells sorted from blood, obtained in a trial of the OX40 agonist ivuxolimab. The CDR3 region has the DNA TGTGCCAGCAGAGATACGGGTGATAGCAATCAGCCCCAGCATTTT. This translates into CASRDTGDSNQPQHF.